This record looks at one T cell receptor (beta chain) sequence and its context. Its specificity is unknown. The sample is drawn from a study of cytomegalovirus exposure and HLA in healthy donors. At the level of the study: A later analysis reported the same platform for the roughly 120 validation repertoires and the roughly 650 first-cohort repertoires. General study findings and limits: With high specificity and sensitivity, the classifier reportedly diagnosed cytomegalovirus status. Some public TCRs appeared in many individuals, while most sequences were rare.

Assay: immunoSEQ multiplex PCR; the TCRdb copy retains only in-frame clones and omits some. The sample includes approximately 170,000 clones, around 85% seen only once; the top ten take about 15%. The CDR3 runs 17 residues. The V and J ends lost 8 bases and 5 bases respectively, with 25 bases between them. CDR1 and CDR2 (germline): LNHDA, SQIVND (reference sequence). The chain links TRBV19 to TRBJ2-1; D is perhaps TRBD1 (6 bases). Source material: PBMCs. This receptor was identified in a man between 18 and 29 years old in good health and CMV-seropositive. The CDR3 sequence is CASQGGSGSPYNNEQFF. CDR3 nucleotide sequence: TGTGCCAGTCAAGGGGGTTCCGGGTCTCCTTACAACAATGAGCAGTTCTTC. Variable domain in full (rest from reference TRBV19 and TRBJ2-1): DGGITQSPKYLFRKEGQNVTLSCEQNLNHDAMYWYRQDPGQGLRLIYYSQIVNDFQKGDIAEGYSVSREKKESFPLTVTSAQKNPTAFYLCASQGGSGSPYNNEQFFGPGTRLTVL.